This T cell receptor beta chain was recorded in a study of T cells in Graves' hyperthyroidism and ophthalmopathy. Germline CDR1 reads SGDLS; CDR2 reads YYNGEE. The ends lost 4 bases at V and 0 bases at J; junction bases unmatched: 6. CDR3 size: 16 residues. TCR beta CDR3 sequences were amplified from RNA transcripts. Using the HTBI primer set, a first-round RT-PCR was run on the TCR CDR3. TCRdb itself ran the multiplex PCR reads through MiXCR, one entry per CDR3 protein. The table includes hundreds of thousands of distinct CDR3 sequences, 35% to 40% detected once. The gene calls are TRBV9 and TRBJ1-4, with 7 bases lining up with TRBD1. The TCR was taken from a man younger than 35 with Graves' hyperthyroidism. Sequencing used blood. CDR3 sequence: CASSIRDRATNEKLFF. Written as DNA, the CDR3 is TGTGCCAGCAGCATTCGTGACAGGGCAACTAATGAAAAACTGTTTTTT.